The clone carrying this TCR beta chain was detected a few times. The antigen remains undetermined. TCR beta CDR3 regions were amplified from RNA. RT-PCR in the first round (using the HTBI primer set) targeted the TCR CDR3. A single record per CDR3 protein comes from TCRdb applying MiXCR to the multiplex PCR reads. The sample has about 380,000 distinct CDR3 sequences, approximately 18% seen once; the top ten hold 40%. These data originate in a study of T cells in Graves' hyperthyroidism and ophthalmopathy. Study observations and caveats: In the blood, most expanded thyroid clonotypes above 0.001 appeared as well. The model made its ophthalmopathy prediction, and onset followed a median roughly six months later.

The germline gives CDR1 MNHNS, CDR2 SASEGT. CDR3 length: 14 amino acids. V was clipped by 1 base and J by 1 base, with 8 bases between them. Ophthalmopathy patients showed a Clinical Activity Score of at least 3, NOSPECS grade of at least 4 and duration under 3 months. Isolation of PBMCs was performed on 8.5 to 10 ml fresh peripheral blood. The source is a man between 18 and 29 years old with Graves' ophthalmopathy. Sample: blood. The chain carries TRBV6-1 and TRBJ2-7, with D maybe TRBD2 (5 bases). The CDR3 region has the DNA TGTGCCAGCAGTGAAGATTCGGGGTCCTACGAGCAGTACTTC. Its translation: CASSEDSGSYEQYF.